Below are 17 T cell receptor beta chains sequenced from a single sample in a study of blood T cell repertoires in COVID-19. This table comes from immunoSEQ multiplex PCR, and its TCRdb copy is limited to in-frame clones, with some not included. There are 250,000 to 300,000 clones in the sample; approximately 90% occur only once, and under 2.5% lies in the top ten. The specimen was PBMCs or T cells enriched from blood (not recorded which). Receptor source: an older woman in a cohort exposed to, infected with or recovered from COVID-19 (not recorded which).

The chain is built from TRBV5-4 and TRBJ1-2; D remains ambiguous. Looked up from germline, CDR1 is SGHNT and CDR2 is YYREEE (reference sequence). This CDR3 has 13 amino acids. Trimming pared 2 bases from V and 3 bases from J, leaving 8 bases between. This CDR3 reads CASSFGRDYGYTF. CDR3 sequence (DNA): TGTGCCAGCAGCTTCGGGCGGGACTATGGCTACACCTTC.

This clone appeared a single time. This chain links TRBV7-9 with TRBJ2-7; D possibly corresponds to TRBD1 (6 bases). Germline V gene sequence: CDR1 SEHNR, CDR2 FQNEAQ (reference sequence). With 5 bases removed from V and 4 bases from J, the gap between germline ends came to 15 bases. The CDR3 consists of 14 residues. For the CDR3, the DNA is TGTGCCAGCAGCGCCGCCTCACAGGGTTACGAGCAGTACTTC. Its protein is CASSAASQGYEQYF.

The chain uses TRBV9 and TRBJ2-3; TRBD2 aligns across 7 bases. V gave up 2 bases and J gave up 0 bases; unmatched junction bases: 3. Germline V gene sequence: CDR1 SGDLS, CDR2 YYNGEE. The CDR3 consists of 15 residues. This CDR3 reads CASSVDSGSTDTQYF. DNA for the CDR3: TGTGCCAGCAGCGTCGATAGCGGGAGCACAGATACGCAGTATTTT.

The rearrangement links TRBV4-2 to TRBJ2-1; 12 positions match TRBD2. Per the germline V gene, CDR1 is LGHNA and CDR2 is YNFKEQ. After removal of 1 base from V and 8 bases from J, the junction contained 12 bases not matched to a gene. The length of the CDR3 is 18 residues. Here the CDR3 DNA reads TGTGCCAGCAGCCAAGCGGCCCGCCTGGCTAGCGGGAGGGATGAGCAGTTCTTC. This codes for CASSQAARLASGRDEQFF.

The chain joins TRBV5-1 to TRBJ2-3, with unresolved D. CDR3 size: 14 residues. V lost 0 bases, J lost 4 bases, and 9 bases lay in between. The germline V gene encodes CDR1 SGHRS and CDR2 YFSETQ. The CDR3 sequence is CASSLDPSPDTQYF. The CDR3 nucleotides are TGCGCCAGCAGCTTGGATCCCAGTCCAGATACGCAGTATTTT.

V and J are TRBV6-5 and TRBJ2-7; tentatively, D is TRBD1 (6 bases). V gave up 6 bases and J gave up 3 bases, with 15 bases separating them. The germline gives CDR1 MNHEY, CDR2 SVGAGI. The CDR3 contains 14 residues. Here the CDR3 reads CASRKDLDSYEQYF. DNA for the CDR3: TGTGCCAGCAGGAAGGATTTGGACAGCTACGAGCAGTACTTC.

The chain employs TRBV7-2 and TRBJ2-3; 10 bases line up with TRBD2. In germline, CDR1 is SGHTA, CDR2 FQGNSA. Germline trimming cut 4 bases from V and 2 bases from J; bases unmatched to any gene: 3. This CDR3 is 15 amino acids long. The DNA for the CDR3 is TGTGCCAGCAGCTGGACTAGCGGCTACACAGATACGCAGTATTTT. Translated: CASSWTSGYTDTQYF.

V usage is TRBV2 and J usage is TRBJ2-7, with 9 bases that match TRBD2. The germline V gene encodes CDR1 SNHLY and CDR2 FYNNEI. V shed 3 bases and J 6 bases; nucleotides not matched to a gene: 3. CDR3 length: 13 residues. In DNA form, the CDR3 reads TGTGCCAGCAGTGATCCAGCGGGAGGCGAGCAGTACTTC. Encoded protein: CASSDPAGGEQYF.

V is TRBV27 and J is TRBJ1-2, with TRBD1 as a possible D gene (5 bases). Germline lookup yields CDR1 MNHEY and CDR2 SMNVEV (reference sequence). The V end was cut by 2 bases, the J end by 4 bases, with 8 bases between. CDR3 length: 13 residues. Written as DNA, the CDR3 is TGTGCCAGCAGTTTAAGGGGAACCTATGGCTACACCTTC. Its translation: CASSLRGTYGYTF.

This chain joins TRBV19 and TRBJ1-5; D remains unclear. Germline lookup yields CDR1 LNHDA and CDR2 SQIVND (reference sequence). The CDR3 totals 15 residues. V lost 0 bases and J lost 4, with 10 bases in between. The CDR3 bases are TGTGCCAGTAGTATAGATCGTGGACTAAATCAGCCCCAGCATTTT. As protein: CASSIDRGLNQPQHF. The full variable domain, its missing parts supplied by reference TRBV19 and TRBJ1-5, is DGGITQSPKYLFRKEGQNVTLSCEQNLNHDAMYWYRQDPGQGLRLIYYSQIVNDFQKGDIAEGYSVSREKKESFPLTVTSAQKNPTAFYLCASSIDRGLNQPQHFGDGTRLSIL.

The rearrangement links TRBV5-1 to TRBJ2-5, with 12 bases fitting TRBD1. The V gene's germline CDR1 is SGHRS and CDR2 YFSETQ. The CDR3 is 15 amino acids. V was pared by 4 bases and J by 4 bases, with 5 bases of the junction left unmatched. DNA of the CDR3: TGCGCCAGCAGCCCTGGGACAGGGGGCTTAGAGACCCAGTACTTC. It is translated as CASSPGTGGLETQYF.

This clone appeared once. The V and J genes are TRBV25-1 and TRBJ1-1; tentative D call: TRBD1 (6 bases). The ends were cut back, 1 base at V and 6 bases at J, with 15 bases in the middle. The germline gives CDR1 MGHDK, CDR2 SYGVNS. The CDR3 has 15 amino acids. The DNA for the CDR3 is TGTGCCAGCAGTGAATCCCACAGGGCCCGAGCTGAAGCTTTCTTT. Translating gives CASSESHRARAEAFF.

This clone was recorded once. This rearrangement joins TRBV7-8 to TRBJ2-5, with 8 bases identical to TRBD1. The CDR3 is 16 residues long. Germline lookup yields CDR1 SGHVS and CDR2 FQNEAQ. V lost 0 bases to trimming and J lost 5 bases; unmatched junction nucleotides: 8. The CDR3 protein is CASSLARQGARETQYF. For the CDR3, the DNA is TGTGCCAGCAGCTTAGCGCGGCAGGGGGCGAGGGAGACCCAGTACTTC.

The rearrangement links TRBV28 to TRBJ1-1; 9 bases are shared with TRBD1. With V trimmed by 6 bases and J by 11 bases, 4 bases remained unmatched. CDR1 is MDHEN and CDR2 is SYDVKM in the germline V gene. This CDR3 is built from 11 residues. Written as DNA, the CDR3 is TGTGCCAGCAGCCGACAGGGGGGCGCTTTCTTT. Translating gives CASSRQGGAFF. The variable domain in full, completed from reference TRBV28 and TRBJ1-1, reads DVKVTQSSRYLVKRTGEKVFLECVQDMDHENMFWYRQDPGLGLRLIYFSYDVKMKEKGDIPEGYSVSREKKERFSLILESASTNQTSMYLCASSRQGGAFFGQGTRLTVV.

This rearrangement joins TRBV10-3 to TRBJ1-4; TRBD1 matches 7 bases. This CDR3 is 13 amino acids long. Per germline, CDR1 ENHRY and CDR2 SYGVKD. Trimming cost V 5 bases and J 4 bases; bases outside gene matches: 1. The chain's CDR3 is CAISTGVNEKLFF. CDR3 in DNA: TGTGCCATCAGTACAGGGGTTAATGAAAAACTGTTTTTT.

The chain is built from TRBV5-1 and TRBJ1-2; 8 bases match TRBD1. CDR3 length equals 15 residues. Germline values: CDR1 SGHRS, CDR2 YFSETQ. Trimming at V came to 0 bases and at J to 11 bases, leaving 12 bases not matched to a gene. CDR3 sequence: CASSLANPGQASYTF. CDR3 DNA: TGCGCCAGCAGCTTGGCGAACCCGGGACAGGCTTCTTACACCTTC.

The gene calls are TRBV27 and TRBJ2-7; D gene unclear. CDR3 length: 13 amino acids. Germline loops: CDR1 MNHEY, CDR2 SMNVEV (reference sequence). The ends were cut back, 3 bases at V and 4 bases at J, with 10 bases in the middle. CDR3 DNA: TGTGCCAGCAGTTTCTCGGAGAGGTACGAGCAGTACTTC. Translating it yields CASSFSERYEQYF.